In its sample, the clone carrying this T cell receptor beta chain was seen many times. The antigen remains undetermined. The cohort's ophthalmopathy patients, a group with duration under 3 months, had a Clinical Activity Score of at least 3 and a NOSPECS grade of at least 4. Uncontrolled infection, other autoimmune disease, pregnancy or lactation led to exclusion. Clinical symptoms, serum thyroxine and TRAb, thyroid ultrasound and orbital computed tomography together formed the diagnostic basis. Researchers took RNA transcripts and amplified the TCR beta CDR3 regions from them. TCR CDR3 regions were first amplified by RT-PCR with HTBI primers. TCRdb reprocessed the multiplex PCR reads via MiXCR and lists one record per CDR3 protein. The sample has approximately 400,000 distinct CDR3 sequences, around 13% seen once. The data are from a study of T cells in Graves' hyperthyroidism and ophthalmopathy. Notes on the study in general: A 13 V-J model separated ophthalmopathy from stable hyperthyroidism.

Sequenced sample: blood. The TCR comes from a woman in her twenties or thirties with Graves' ophthalmopathy.

CDR3 sequence: CASSLLPRQAKGTDTQYF. Here the CDR3 DNA reads TGTGCCAGCAGCTTATTGCCCCGACAGGCGAAAGGCACAGATACGCAGTATTTT. The chain couples TRBV3-1 to TRBJ2-3, with D possibly matching TRBD1 (6 bases). CDR3 size: 18 residues. Per germline, CDR1 LGHDT and CDR2 YNNKEL (reference sequence). V was clipped by 5 bases and J by 1 base, with 22 bases between them.